The source of this TCR beta chain is a study of technical replicates of blood from a handful of donors. The CDR3 is made up of 14 amino acids. In germline, CDR1 is LNHDA, CDR2 SQIVND (reference sequence). V lost 1 base and J 0 bases, leaving 4 bases between the germline ends. Produced via immunoSEQ multiplex PCR; TCRdb's table is partial and in-frame only. Of 75,000 to 95,000 clones in the sample, 90% to 96% were seen once. This TCR came from a human donor in good health. The chain carries TRBV19 and TRBJ1-5; D call uncertain. The source material was T cells isolated from PBMCs. CDR3 sequence: CASSIVNSNQPQHF. The DNA for the CDR3 is TGTGCCAGTAGTATAGTTAATAGCAATCAGCCCCAGCATTTT. The variable domain in full, with the rest retrieved from reference TRBV19 and TRBJ1-5, is DGGITQSPKYLFRKEGQNVTLSCEQNLNHDAMYWYRQDPGQGLRLIYYSQIVNDFQKGDIAEGYSVSREKKESFPLTVTSAQKNPTAFYLCASSIVNSNQPQHFGDGTRLSIL.